This paragraph reports one TCR beta chain. Its antigen is unknown. These data are taken from a study of cytomegalovirus exposure and HLA in healthy donors. For the study at large: In terms of ancestry, the Caucasian-associated cluster contained roughly four fifths of the approximately 380 genotyped donors.

The CDR3 runs 14 residues. The ends lost 6 bases at V and 4 bases at J; junction bases unmatched: 5. The V gene's germline CDR1 is MGHDK and CDR2 SYGVNS. General observations from the study: A previous analysis found most TCR beta V segments productive roughly 87% or roughly 30% of the time. The study put 150 to 200 TCR beta chains on its list as cytomegalovirus-associated.

The PCR made use of 60 Vbeta and 13 Jbeta primers. In the original processing: An analysis that came later counted 77 million or so unique TCR beta chains, some 11 million shared. The protocol was immunoSEQ multiplex PCR, while the TCRdb copy is restricted to in-frame clones and leaves out a portion. V and J calls and clone size are copied from that table; D and trimming were computed from the DNA. This table has more than 110,000 clones, over 75% appearing once. The receptor was derived from a man in his fifties in good health and CMV-seronegative. Sequencing was done on a sample of PBMCs. V gene TRBV25-1 combines with J gene TRBJ1-5, with 8 bases that match TRBD1. The chain's CDR3 is CASRQTGVNQPQHF. CDR3 coding DNA: TGTGCCAGCAGACAGACAGGGGTAAATCAGCCCCAGCATTTT.